This T cell receptor beta chain was captured by sequencing in a study of blood T cell repertoires in COVID-19. Study information: Samples came from the United States, Italy and Spain, spanning acute and convalescent COVID-19. The analysed material was cDNA or gDNA that came from T cells, B-cell-depleted T cells, or PBMCs.

Unmatched junction bases numbered 9, after V lost 5 bases and J lost 4 bases. Germline values: CDR1 MNHEY, CDR2 SMNVEV (reference sequence). The CDR3 spans 17 residues. In the original workflow: Reference gene primer amplification gave nucleated cell count estimates. Profiled with immunoSEQ multiplex PCR; TCRdb holds only in-frame clones, not every one. V and J calls and clone size are copied from that table; D and trimming were computed from the DNA. Of over 250,000 clones listed, approximately 86% were seen once; the top ten hold around 10%. This chain connects TRBV27 to TRBJ2-3; 13 positions match TRBD2. Input material: peripheral blood. This sequence was found in a man aged 40-50 years who had recovered from COVID-19. The CDR3 region is CASSTSKLAGGPDTQYF. The CDR3, as DNA: TGTGCCAGCAGTACCAGTAAACTAGCGGGGGGGCCAGATACGCAGTATTTT.